This TCR beta chain was identified in a study of identical twins. This clonotype occurred many times. One entry per CDR3 protein, called by TCRdb with MiXCR from the 5' RACE reads. The repertoire holds about 340,000 distinct CDR3 sequences, with roughly 9% as singletons. Germline-derived CDR1 and CDR2 are DFQATT and SNEGSKA (reference sequence). The CDR3 contains 12 residues. J was trimmed by 7 bases and V by 3 bases; bases with no gene match: 4. This rearrangement joins TRBV20-1 to TRBJ1-2; 8 bases align to TRBD1. Sequencing used naive T cells sorted from blood. This receptor was obtained from a woman between 50 and 59 years old in good health. Here the CDR3 reads CSARDRVAGYTF. CDR3 sequence (DNA): TGCAGTGCTAGGGACAGGGTCGCTGGCTACACCTTC.